This T cell receptor beta chain came from a study of cytomegalovirus exposure and HLA in healthy donors. Study findings and constraints: In a later analysis, the majority of CMV-associated beta chains seemingly showed HLA restriction. A likely sequencing artifact accounted for one observed cluster of highly shared sequence variants. A later analysis revealed that TCR association rates differed between HLA loci, peaking at DRB1 and bottoming out at HLA-C. Specific recognition of CMV antigens was confirmed in vitro for a few chains (all CMV-associated).

13 Jbeta primers and 60 Vbeta primers were used for the PCR. Assay: immunoSEQ multiplex PCR; the TCRdb copy retains only in-frame clones and omits some. The sample shows a few hundred thousand clones, 70% to 80% of them seen only once. Turning to this clone: The antigen remains unidentified.

This CDR3 comprises 16 residues. Germline V gene lookup returns CDR1 ENHRY and CDR2 SYGVKD. Trimming shortened V by 3 bases and J by 6 bases, and 18 bases separated the two germline ends. Sequencing input: PBMCs. The chain employs TRBV10-3 and TRBJ2-1; D possibly corresponds to TRBD2 (6 bases). The TCR comes from a young woman in good health and CMV-seronegative. Written as DNA, the CDR3 is TGTGCCATCAGTGACCACGCGGGACTCAGGAGCAATGAGCAGTTCTTC. This translates into CAISDHAGLRSNEQFF.